The 16 T cell receptor beta chains in this list originate from one sample, sequenced in a study of OX40 agonist ivuxolimab in advanced cancers. The receptor library was made with the immunoSEQ multiplex PCR assay. TCRdb stores this immuneACCESS table with in-frame sequences only. Part of the clones is absent; in the studies checked, under half of the shortfall reflects unresolved V genes, and no reason is known for the rest. The sample table records about 84,000 clones; about 80% of these occur just once. In total, the top ten clones hold less than 3% of the sample. Source: CD4+ or CD8+ T cells sorted from blood, taken in a trial of the OX40 agonist ivuxolimab. Receptors originate from an adult with an advanced solid tumor such as melanoma, head and neck, liver or kidney cancer.

The V and J genes are TRBV7-9 and TRBJ2-5; 10 nucleotides line up with TRBD1. This CDR3 has 16 residues. J lost 1 base, V lost 5 bases, and 7 bases had no gene match. The germline V gene encodes CDR1 SEHNR and CDR2 FQNEAQ (reference sequence). CDR3 DNA sequence: TGTGCCAGCAGCCCTTCCGGGACAGGGGTCCAAGAGACCCAGTACTTC. Its protein product is CASSPSGTGVQETQYF.

The J gene is TRBJ1-1, the V gene TRBV6-5; D may be TRBD1 (6 bases). The germline gives CDR1 MNHEY, CDR2 SVGAGI. The CDR3 has 14 residues. The V and J ends lost 2 bases and 4 bases respectively, with 11 bases between them. CDR3 sequence (DNA): TGTGCCAGCAGTTACGATCTAGGGGGCACTGAAGCTTTCTTT. Protein product: CASSYDLGGTEAFF.

This chain links TRBV19 with TRBJ1-2, with a weak D call TRBD1 (5 bases). The ends were cut back, 1 base at V and 0 bases at J, with 12 bases in the middle. The germline V gene encodes CDR1 LNHDA and CDR2 SQIVND (reference sequence). CDR3 length: 16 amino acids. The CDR3 region is CASSIAWGITNYGYTF. As DNA, the CDR3 is TGTGCCAGTAGTATAGCCTGGGGCATCACTAACTATGGCTACACCTTC.

This chain links TRBV6-5 with TRBJ2-6, with D perhaps matching TRBD2 (6 bases). CDR3 length: 15 residues. Germline V gene data show CDR1 as MNHEY and CDR2 as SVGAGI. The germline V and J ends were trimmed by 3 bases and 3 bases, with 9 bases remaining between them. In nucleotides, the CDR3 is TGTGCCAGCAGTTATGGAGGGAGTGGGGCCAACGTCCTGACTTTC. Amino acid sequence: CASSYGGSGANVLTF.

The chain carries TRBV30 and TRBJ2-1; a weak D match, TRBD1 (5 bases). The V end lost 2 bases, the J end lost 0 bases, and 11 bases lay between the germline ends. The germline V gene encodes CDR1 GTSNPN and CDR2 SVGIG (reference sequence). The CDR3 length is 15 residues. The CDR3 DNA sequence: TGTGCCTGGAGTAAGGACACTGGCTCCTACAATGAGCAGTTCTTC. Encoded protein: CAWSKDTGSYNEQFF.

The rearrangement links TRBV5-4 to TRBJ1-6; D is perhaps TRBD1 (5 bases). V was pared by 1 base and J by 7 bases, with 12 bases between. This CDR3 spans 15 amino acids. From germline, CDR1 is SGHNT and CDR2 YYREEE (reference sequence). The CDR3 DNA is TGTGCCAGCAGCTTGTTAGGGGCAGTCAATTCACCCCTCCACTTT. It encodes CASSLLGAVNSPLHF.

The chain is built from TRBV6-5 and TRBJ1-5, with 7 bases that match TRBD1. The germline V gene encodes CDR1 MNHEY and CDR2 SVGAGI. The V segment lost 2 bases and the J segment 5 bases; nucleotides outside the gene matches: 6. The CDR3 has 15 amino acids. CDR3 sequence (DNA): TGTGCCAGCAGTTACGGGAAGGGGGCTCATCAGCCCCAGCATTTT. Encoded protein: CASSYGKGAHQPQHF.

CDR3 in amino acids: CASSLGGTGELFF. In nucleotides, the CDR3 is TGTGCCAGCAGCTTAGGGGGTACCGGGGAGCTGTTTTTT. The V gene is TRBV7-8, the J gene TRBJ2-2; D unclear. The CDR3 consists of 13 residues. CDR1 is SGHVS and CDR2 is FQNEAQ in the germline V gene. Trimming shortened V by 1 base and J by 5 bases, and 5 bases separated the two germline ends.

The V and J genes are TRBV28 and TRBJ1-2, with 9 bases lining up with TRBD1. V gave up 6 bases and J gave up 1 base; unmatched junction bases: 3. The germline gives CDR1 MDHEN, CDR2 SYDVKM. The CDR3 loop spans 14 amino acids. The CDR3 spells CASSTGGDNYGYTF. CDR3 coding DNA: TGTGCCAGCAGCACAGGGGGCGATAACTATGGCTACACCTTC.

The rearrangement joins TRBV19 to TRBJ1-2, with D maybe TRBD1 (6 bases). This CDR3 spans 14 amino acids. In germline, CDR1 is LNHDA, CDR2 SQIVND (reference sequence). The germline V and J ends were trimmed by 5 bases and 0 bases, with 10 bases remaining between them. Here the CDR3 reads CASSPTGSNYGYTF. In DNA, the CDR3 is TGTGCCAGTAGTCCAACAGGGTCTAACTATGGCTACACCTTC.

Only a few counts were recorded for this clone. CDR3 nucleotides: TGTGCCAGCAGCCTGGAGGGGAACACTGAAGCTTTCTTT. Its translation: CASSLEGNTEAFF. This chain connects TRBV7-9 to TRBJ1-1; no firm D call. This CDR3 is built from 13 residues. The V gene lost 5 bases and the J gene lost 1 base, with 8 bases spanning the gap. Germline CDR1 SEHNR, CDR2 FQNEAQ (reference sequence).

V gene TRBV9 combines with J gene TRBJ2-5; 14 nucleotides agree with TRBD2. Per the germline V gene, CDR1 is SGDLS and CDR2 is YYNGEE. CDR3 length: 18 residues. V shed 0 bases, J shed 5 bases, and the junction held 9 bases outside the gene matches. The CDR3 here is CASSVAGTSGGPQETQYF. The DNA for the CDR3 is TGTGCCAGCAGCGTAGCAGGGACTAGCGGGGGCCCCCAGGAGACCCAGTACTTC.

J is TRBJ1-2 and V is TRBV6-6, with no clear D. The CDR3 has 8 amino acids. Germline assignment: CDR1 MNHNY and CDR2 SVGAGI (reference sequence). The CDR3 loop reads CSRRGYTF. For the CDR3, the DNA is TGTTCTCGACGGGGCTACACCTTC.

The chain is built from TRBV5-1 and TRBJ1-1; D unclear. CDR3 length equals 15 residues. CDR1 is SGHRS and CDR2 is YFSETQ in the germline V gene. The germline V and J ends were trimmed by 0 bases and 1 base, with 10 bases remaining between them. The CDR3 protein is CASSLAPRWNTEAFF. CDR3 DNA sequence: TGCGCCAGCAGCTTGGCTCCCAGGTGGAACACTGAAGCTTTCTTT.

V usage is TRBV2 and J usage is TRBJ1-2, with 7 bases lining up with TRBD1. CDR3 length: 12 residues. V lost 5 bases, J lost 9 bases, and 6 bases stayed unmatched. Germline CDR1 is SNHLY and CDR2 is FYNNEI. The CDR3 DNA follows: TGTGCCAGCAGTCTTAGGGGGCTACGCTACACCTTC. Translated: CASSLRGLRYTF.

This clone was observed a handful of times. This chain uses TRBV7-9 with TRBJ1-3, with D maybe TRBD1 (5 bases). Germline V gene data show CDR1 as SEHNR and CDR2 as FQNEAQ (reference sequence). Trimming cost V 6 bases and J 1 base, with 19 bases left between them. The CDR3 extends over 17 amino acids. This CDR3 is CASSPGPGRGSGNTIYF. Written as DNA, the CDR3 is TGTGCCAGCAGTCCGGGACCGGGGAGAGGGTCTGGAAACACCATATATTTT.